This T cell receptor beta chain emerged from a study of cytomegalovirus exposure and HLA in healthy donors. General observations from the study: Altogether, 150 to 200 TCR beta chains were recorded as cytomegalovirus-associated. Accurate prediction of most subjects' HLA-A and HLA-B alleles from TCR beta sequences was reported.

On this clone itself: No antigen is known for it.

13 Jbeta primers and 60 Vbeta primers were used for the PCR. TCRdb's table, derived via immunoSEQ multiplex PCR, lists solely in-frame clones and lacks some. Seen here are about 110,000 clones, around three quarters observed once, and the top ten hold around 3%. After removal of 10 bases from V and 0 bases from J, the junction contained 6 bases not matched to a gene. Germline V CDR1 and CDR2: MNHEY, SVGAGI. The CDR3 covers 13 residues. The chain uses TRBV6-5 and TRBJ2-7; 7 bases agree with TRBD2. The receptor was isolated from a woman between 18 and 29 years old in good health and CMV-seropositive. The specimen was PBMCs. The CDR3 reads CAIGEGPSYEQYF. The CDR3 DNA is TGTGCCATCGGGGAGGGCCCCTCCTACGAGCAGTACTTC.